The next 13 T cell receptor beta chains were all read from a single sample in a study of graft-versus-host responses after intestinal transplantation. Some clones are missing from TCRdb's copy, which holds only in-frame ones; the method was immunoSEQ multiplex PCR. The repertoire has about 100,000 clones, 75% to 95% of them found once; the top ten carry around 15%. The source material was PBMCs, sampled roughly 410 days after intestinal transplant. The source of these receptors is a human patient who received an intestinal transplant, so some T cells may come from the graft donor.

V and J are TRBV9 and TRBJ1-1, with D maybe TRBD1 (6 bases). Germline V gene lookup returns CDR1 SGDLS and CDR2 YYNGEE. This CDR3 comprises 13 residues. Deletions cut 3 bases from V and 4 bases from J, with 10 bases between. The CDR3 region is CASSEGGGTEAFF. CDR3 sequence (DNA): TGTGCCAGCAGCGAGGGGGGAGGCACTGAAGCTTTCTTT. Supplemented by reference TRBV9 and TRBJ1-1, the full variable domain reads DSGVTQTPKHLITATGQRVTLRCSPRSGDLSVYWYQQSLDQGLQFLIQYYNGEERAKGNILERFSAQQFPDLHSELNLSSLELGDSALYFCASSEGGGTEAFFGQGTRLTVV.

The chain's CDR3 is CSALVAGALGEQFF. In DNA, the CDR3 is TGCAGCGCCCTAGTAGCGGGGGCCCTCGGTGAGCAGTTCTTC. The V call is TRBV29-1, the J call TRBJ2-1; 9 positions agree with TRBD2. Germline trimming cut 7 bases from V and 9 bases from J; bases unmatched to any gene: 13. The CDR3 is made up of 14 amino acids. Germline assignment: CDR1 SQVTM and CDR2 ANQGSEA.

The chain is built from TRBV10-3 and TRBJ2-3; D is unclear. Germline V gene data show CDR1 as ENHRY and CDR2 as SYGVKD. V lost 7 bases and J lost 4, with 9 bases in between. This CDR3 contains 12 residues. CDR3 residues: CAIKGPSDTQYF. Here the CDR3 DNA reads TGTGCCATCAAGGGCCCTTCAGATACGCAGTATTTT.

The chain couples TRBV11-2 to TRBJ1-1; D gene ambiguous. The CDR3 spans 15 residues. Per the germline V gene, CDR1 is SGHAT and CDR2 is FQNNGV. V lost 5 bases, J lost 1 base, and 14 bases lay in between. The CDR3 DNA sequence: TGTGCCAGCAGCCCGACCAGGTTCGGGAACACTGAAGCTTTCTTT. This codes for CASSPTRFGNTEAFF.

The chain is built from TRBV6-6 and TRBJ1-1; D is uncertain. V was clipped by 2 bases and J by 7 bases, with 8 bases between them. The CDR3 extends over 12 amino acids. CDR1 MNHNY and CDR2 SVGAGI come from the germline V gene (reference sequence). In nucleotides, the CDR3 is TGTGCCAGCAGTTACCGGACCCATGAAGCTTTCTTT. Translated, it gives CASSYRTHEAFF.

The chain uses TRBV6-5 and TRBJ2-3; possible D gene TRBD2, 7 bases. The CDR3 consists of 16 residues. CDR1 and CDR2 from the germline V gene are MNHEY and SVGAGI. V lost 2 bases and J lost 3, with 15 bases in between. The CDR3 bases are TGTGCCAGCAGTTACCTCGGGGGGCCGGGGACAGATACGCAGTATTTT. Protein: CASSYLGGPGTDTQYF.

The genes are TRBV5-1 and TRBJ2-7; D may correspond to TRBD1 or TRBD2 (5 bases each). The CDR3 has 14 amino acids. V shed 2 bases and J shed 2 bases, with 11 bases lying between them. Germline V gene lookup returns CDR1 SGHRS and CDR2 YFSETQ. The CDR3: CASSFERGTYEQYF. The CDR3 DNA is TGCGCCAGCAGCTTCGAGAGGGGTACCTACGAGCAGTACTTC.

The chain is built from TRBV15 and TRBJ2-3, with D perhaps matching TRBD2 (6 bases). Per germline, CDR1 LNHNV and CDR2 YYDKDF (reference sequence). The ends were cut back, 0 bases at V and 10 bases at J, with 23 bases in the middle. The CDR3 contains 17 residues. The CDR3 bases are TGTGCCACCAGCAGAGATCGGGTCGGGGGAGTTGTTCCTTCGCAGTATTTT. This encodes CATSRDRVGGVVPSQYF.

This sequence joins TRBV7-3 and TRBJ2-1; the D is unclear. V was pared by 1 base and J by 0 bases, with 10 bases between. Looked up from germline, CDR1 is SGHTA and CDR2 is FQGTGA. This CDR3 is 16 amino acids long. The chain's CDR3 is CASSLRAPSSYNEQFF. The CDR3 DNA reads TGTGCCAGCAGCTTAAGGGCCCCGAGCTCCTACAATGAGCAGTTCTTC. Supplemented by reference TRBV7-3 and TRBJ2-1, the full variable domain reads GAGVSQTPSNKVTEKGKYVELRCDPISGHTALYWYRQSLGQGPEFLIYFQGTGAADDSGLPNDRFFAVRPEGSVSTLKIQRTERGDSAVYLCASSLRAPSSYNEQFFGPGTRLTVL.

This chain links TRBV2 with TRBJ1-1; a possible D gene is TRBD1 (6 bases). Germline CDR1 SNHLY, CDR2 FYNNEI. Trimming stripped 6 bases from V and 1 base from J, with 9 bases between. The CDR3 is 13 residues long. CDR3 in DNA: TGTGCCAGCAGGGCACAGGGGAACACTGAAGCTTTCTTT. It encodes CASRAQGNTEAFF.

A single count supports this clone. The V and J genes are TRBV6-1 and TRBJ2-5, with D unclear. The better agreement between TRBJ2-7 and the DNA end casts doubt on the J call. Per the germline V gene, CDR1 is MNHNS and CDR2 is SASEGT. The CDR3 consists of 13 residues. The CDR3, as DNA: TGTGCCAGCCGGGCGTGGGTGCCCTACGAGCAGTACTTC. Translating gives CASRAWVPYEQYF.

CDR3 sequence: CASSLLSRGPRTYEQYF. The CDR3 coding sequence is TGTGCCAGCAGCTTGTTGTCTCGCGGGCCAAGGACTTACGAGCAGTACTTC. The chain has TRBV5-6 and TRBJ2-7, with a possible D match to TRBD2 (5 bases). From germline, CDR1 is SGHDT and CDR2 YYEEEE. The V gene lost 1 base and the J gene lost 4 bases, with 21 bases spanning the gap. CDR3 length equals 17 residues.

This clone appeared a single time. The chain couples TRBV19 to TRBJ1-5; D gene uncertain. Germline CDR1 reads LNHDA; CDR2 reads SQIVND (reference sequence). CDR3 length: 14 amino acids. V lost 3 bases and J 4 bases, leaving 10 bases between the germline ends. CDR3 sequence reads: CASSMIAANQPQHF. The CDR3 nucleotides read TGTGCCAGTAGTATGATCGCGGCTAATCAGCCCCAGCATTTT.